These 4 T cell receptor beta chains came from one sample sequenced in a study of T cells after yellow fever vaccination. Via MiXCR, TCRdb re-called the 5' RACE reads, giving one row per CDR3 protein. The table records around 330,000 distinct CDR3 sequences, around 3.6% of them present only once. The sample was PBMCs, taken on the day of the yellow fever booster vaccination. These receptors came from a man aged 18 to 29 who received the YFV17D yellow fever vaccine.

This clonotype occurred many times. The V and J genes are TRBV5-1 and TRBJ1-1; 8 bases align to TRBD1. CDR3 length: 17 amino acids. In germline, CDR1 is SGHRS, CDR2 YFSETQ. The ends lost 0 bases at V and 0 bases at J; junction bases unmatched: 7. CDR3 sequence (DNA): TGCGCCAGCAGCTTGGCTGGTCAGGGGGCTATGAACACTGAAGCTTTCTTT. It yields the protein CASSLAGQGAMNTEAFF.

This clonotype was seen many times. V is TRBV7-2 and J is TRBJ1-2, with D possibly being TRBD1 (5 bases). CDR1 and CDR2 (germline): SGHTA, FQGNSA. V shed 5 bases and J shed 5 bases, with 9 bases lying between them. The length of the CDR3 is 12 residues. CDR3 nucleotide sequence: TGTGCCAGCAGCAAGGAGGGGTATGGCTACACCTTC. Protein product: CASSKEGYGYTF.

The rearrangement links TRBV6-5 to TRBJ1-5, with 7 bases lining up with TRBD1. The CDR3 covers 15 residues. Germline V gene data show CDR1 as MNHEY and CDR2 as SVGAGI. After removal of 5 bases from V and 6 bases from J, the junction contained 10 bases not matched to a gene. CDR3 residues: CASSRTTGKGQPQHF. As DNA, the CDR3 is TGTGCCAGCAGTCGCACGACAGGGAAGGGTCAGCCCCAGCATTTT.

The V call is TRBV4-1, the J call TRBJ1-5; 12 positions agree with TRBD1. The CDR3 is 17 residues long. The V gene end was trimmed by 2 bases and the J gene end by 5 bases; junction bases not matched to a gene: 7. CDR1 and CDR2 from the germline V gene are MGHRA and YSYEKL. The chain's CDR3 is CASSQHGTGGVDQPQHF. DNA for the CDR3: TGCGCCAGCAGCCAACACGGGACAGGGGGCGTAGATCAGCCCCAGCATTTT.